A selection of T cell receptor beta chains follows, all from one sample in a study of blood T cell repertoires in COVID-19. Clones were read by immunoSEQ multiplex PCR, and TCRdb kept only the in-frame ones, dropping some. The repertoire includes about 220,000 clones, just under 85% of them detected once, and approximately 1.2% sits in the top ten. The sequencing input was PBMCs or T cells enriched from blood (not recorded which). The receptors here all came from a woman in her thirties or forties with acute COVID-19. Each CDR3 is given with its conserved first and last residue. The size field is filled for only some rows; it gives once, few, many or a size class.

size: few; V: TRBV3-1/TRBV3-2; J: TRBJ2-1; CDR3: CASSQRNEQFF
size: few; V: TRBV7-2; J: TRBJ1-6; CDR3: CASSLVGQGAGSPLHF
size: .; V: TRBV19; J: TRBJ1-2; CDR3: CASSAGREFGYTF
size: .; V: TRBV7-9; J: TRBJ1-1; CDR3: CASRPTGLNTEAFF
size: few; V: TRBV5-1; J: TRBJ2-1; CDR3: CASSLARLANEQFF
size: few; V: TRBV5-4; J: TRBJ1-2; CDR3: CASSLSQGYGYTF
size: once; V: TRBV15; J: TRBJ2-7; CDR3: CATRRDRGQYEQYF
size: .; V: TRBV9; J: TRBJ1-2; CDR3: CASSVYRDGYTF
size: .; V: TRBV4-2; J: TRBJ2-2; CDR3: CASSPHMRRGNTGELFF
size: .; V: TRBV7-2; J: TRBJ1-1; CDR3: CASSIQKMNTEAFF
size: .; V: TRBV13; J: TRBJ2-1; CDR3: CASSLGGRGPYNEQFF
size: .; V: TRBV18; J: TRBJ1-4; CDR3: CASSPNLGQANEKLFF
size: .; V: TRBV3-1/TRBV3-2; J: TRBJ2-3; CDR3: CASSQGTRVTDTQYF
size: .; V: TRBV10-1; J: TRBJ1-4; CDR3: CASSERDHSATNEKLFF
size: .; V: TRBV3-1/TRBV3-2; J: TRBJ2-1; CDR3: CASSQTRSSYNEQFF
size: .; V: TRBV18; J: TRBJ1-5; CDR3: CASSRDSNQPQHF
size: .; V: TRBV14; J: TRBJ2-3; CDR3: CASSQGGHTTDTQYF